Listed below are T cell receptor beta chains from one sample, sequenced in a study of response to subunit inactivated influenza vaccine. TCRdb re-analysed the RT-PCR reads in MiXCR, keeping a single row per CDR3 protein. The sample holds roughly 500,000 distinct CDR3 sequences; around 25% are singletons and the top ten take approximately 2%. The sequenced sample was CD4+ T cells sorted from PBMCs, obtained 4 to 6 days after vaccination. The origin of the receptors is a man between 50 and 59 years old who received an inactivated influenza vaccine. The CDR3 runs from the conserved cysteine through the conserved F or W. Each record gives: V gene, clone size, J gene, D gene, CDR3 protein, CDR3 DNA. A D gene is named only where the DNA matches it firmly. Clone size is given for some rows only: seen once, a few or many times, or a class if the clone is expanded.

>TRBV7-9|.|TRBJ1-2|TRBD1
CASSLRQGVLGYTF
TGTGCCAGCAGCTTACGGCAGGGGGTCCTTGGCTACACCTTC
>TRBV20-1|.|TRBJ2-1|TRBD1
CCARTGATSEQFF
TGCTGTGCACGAACAGGGGCTACAAGCGAGCAGTTCTTC
>TRBV7-9|.|TRBJ2-2|.
CASSLARLGRDTGELFF
TGTGCCAGCAGCTTAGCGAGGTTGGGGAGAGACACCGGGGAGCTGTTTTTT
>TRBV10-3|.|TRBJ2-3|TRBD1
CAISETGTGSTDTQYF
TGTGCCATCAGTGAGACCGGGACAGGGAGCACAGATACGCAGTATTTT
>TRBV6-1|few|TRBJ1-1|.
CASSAHQDTEAFF
TGTGCCAGCAGTGCTCACCAGGACACAGAAGCTTTCTTT
>TRBV5-5|.|TRBJ2-3|TRBD1
CASSLVPGGVDTQYF
TGTGCCAGCAGCTTGGTGCCAGGGGGCGTAGATACGCAGTATTTT
>TRBV12-3/TRBV12-4|few|TRBJ1-5|.
CASRPGISNQPQHF
TGTGCCAGCAGACCTGGAATCTCCAATCAGCCCCAGCATTTT
>TRBV15|few|TRBJ2-7|.
CATSRAPTYEQYF
TGTGCCACCAGCAGAGCCCCGACCTACGAGCAGTACTTC
>TRBV5-4|.|TRBJ1-2|.
CASSLPPAVLYGYTF
TGTGCCAGCAGCTTGCCCCCGGCCGTGCTCTATGGCTACACCTTC
>TRBV29-1|.|TRBJ2-1|.
CSVDRLDEQFF
TGCAGCGTTGATAGATTGGATGAGCAGTTCTTC
>TRBV5-1|many|TRBJ2-2|TRBD1
CASSWKPGQYTGELFF
TGCGCCAGCAGCTGGAAACCGGGACAGTACACCGGGGAGCTGTTTTTT
>TRBV2|.|TRBJ2-7|TRBD1
CASSPNGQGPDGQYF
TGTGCCAGCAGTCCCAACGGACAGGGCCCAGATGGGCAGTACTTC
>TRBV5-1|.|TRBJ1-4|TRBD1
CASSFGQGEKLFF
TGCGCCAGCAGCTTCGGACAGGGGGAAAAACTGTTTTTT
>TRBV3-1|few|TRBJ2-7|TRBD1
CASSQASTGANEQYF
TGTGCCAGCAGCCAAGCTTCGACAGGGGCCAACGAGCAGTACTTC
>TRBV10-2|many|TRBJ1-5|.
CASSDHWDNQPQHF
TGCGCCAGCAGTGATCATTGGGACAATCAGCCCCAGCATTTT
>TRBV4-3|once|TRBJ2-1|TRBD2
CASSLSGRGFNEQFF
TGCGCCAGCAGCCTTAGCGGGAGGGGATTCAATGAGCAGTTCTTC
>TRBV12-3/TRBV12-4|.|TRBJ2-3|.
CASSRQGGYPDTQYF
TGTGCCAGCAGTAGACAGGGAGGCTACCCAGATACGCAGTATTTT
>TRBV6-2/TRBV6-3|.|TRBJ2-7|TRBD2
CANNDVPAGVYEQYF
TGTGCCAACAACGACGTGCCAGCGGGGGTCTACGAGCAGTACTTC
>TRBV7-3|.|TRBJ2-3|TRBD2
CASSSSGRASTDTQYF
TGTGCCAGCAGCTCTAGCGGGAGGGCTAGCACAGATACGCAGTATTTT
>TRBV30|.|TRBJ1-2|.
CAFTGAHLTYGYTF
TGTGCCTTCACGGGGGCCCACCTGACGTATGGCTACACCTTC
>TRBV24-1|few|TRBJ2-5|TRBD2
CATSSSVGLAGGGTQYF
TGTGCCACCAGTTCCTCTGTTGGACTAGCGGGAGGTGGGACCCAGTACTTC
>TRBV18|.|TRBJ2-7|.
CASSPAAGYEQYF
TGTGCCAGCTCACCTGCCGCAGGGTACGAGCAGTACTTC
>TRBV12-3/TRBV12-4|few|TRBJ1-1|TRBD1
CASSPTGPDTEAFF
TGTGCCAGCAGCCCGACAGGGCCAGACACTGAAGCTTTCTTT
>TRBV24-1|few|TRBJ2-1|TRBD1
CATSNGTGYRGQFF
TGTGCCACCAGTAACGGGACAGGCTACCGGGGGCAGTTCTTC
>TRBV20-1|.|TRBJ2-7|.
CSARERGREQYF
TGCAGTGCTAGAGAACGGGGGCGCGAGCAGTACTTC
>TRBV4-2|.|TRBJ2-6|TRBD2
CASSQDGLGRWAGANVLTF
TGTGCCAGCAGCCAAGATGGTCTCGGGAGGTGGGCTGGGGCCAACGTCCTGACTTTC
>TRBV9|.|TRBJ1-5|.
CASSPGGDNQPQHF
TGTGCCAGCAGCCCAGGCGGTGACAATCAGCCCCAGCATTTT